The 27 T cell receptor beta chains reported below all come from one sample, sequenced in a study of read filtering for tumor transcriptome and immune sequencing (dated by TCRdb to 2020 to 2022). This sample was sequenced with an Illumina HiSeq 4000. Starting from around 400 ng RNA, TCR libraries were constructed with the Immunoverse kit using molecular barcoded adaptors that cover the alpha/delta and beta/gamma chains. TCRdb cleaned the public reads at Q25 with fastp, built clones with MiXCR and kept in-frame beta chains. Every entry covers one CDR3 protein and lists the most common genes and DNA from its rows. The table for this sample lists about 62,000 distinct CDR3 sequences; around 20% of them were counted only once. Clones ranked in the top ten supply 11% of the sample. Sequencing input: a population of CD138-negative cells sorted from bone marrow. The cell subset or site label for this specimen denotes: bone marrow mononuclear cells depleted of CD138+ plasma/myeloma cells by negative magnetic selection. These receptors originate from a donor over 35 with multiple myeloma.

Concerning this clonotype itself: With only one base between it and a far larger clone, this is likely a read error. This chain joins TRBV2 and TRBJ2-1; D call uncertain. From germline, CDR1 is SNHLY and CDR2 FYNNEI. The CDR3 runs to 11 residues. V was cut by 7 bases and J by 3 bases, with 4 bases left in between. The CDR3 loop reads CASIDYNEQFF. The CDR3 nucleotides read TGTGCCAGCATTGACTACAATGAGCAGTTCTTC. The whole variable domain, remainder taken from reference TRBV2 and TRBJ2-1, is EPEVTQTPSHQVTQMGQEVILRCVPISNHLYFYWYRQILGQKVEFLVSFYNNEISEKSEIFDDQFSVERPDGSNFTLKIRSTKLEDSAMYFCASIDYNEQFFGPGTRLTVL.

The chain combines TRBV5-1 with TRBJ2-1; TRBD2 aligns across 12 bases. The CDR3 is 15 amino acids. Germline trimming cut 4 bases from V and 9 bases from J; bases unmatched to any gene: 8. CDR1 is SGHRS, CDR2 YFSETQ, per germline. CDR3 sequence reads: CASSPRTSGVGEQFF. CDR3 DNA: TGCGCCAGCAGCCCGCGGACTAGCGGGGTAGGTGAGCAGTTCTTC.

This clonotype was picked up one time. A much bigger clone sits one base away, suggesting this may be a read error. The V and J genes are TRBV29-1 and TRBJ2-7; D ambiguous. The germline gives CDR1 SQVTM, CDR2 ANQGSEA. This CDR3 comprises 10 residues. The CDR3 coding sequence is TGCAGCGCCGCCTGGGAAGAGCAGCACTTC. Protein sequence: CSAAWEEQHF.

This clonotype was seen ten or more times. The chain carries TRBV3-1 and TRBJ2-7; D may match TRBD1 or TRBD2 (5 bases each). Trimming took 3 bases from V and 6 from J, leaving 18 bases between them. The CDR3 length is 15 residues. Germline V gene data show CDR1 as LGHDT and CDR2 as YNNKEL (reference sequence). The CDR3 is CASSHDPGRQSEQYF. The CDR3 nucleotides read TGTGCCAGCAGCCATGATCCGGGACGGCAATCCGAGCAGTACTTC.

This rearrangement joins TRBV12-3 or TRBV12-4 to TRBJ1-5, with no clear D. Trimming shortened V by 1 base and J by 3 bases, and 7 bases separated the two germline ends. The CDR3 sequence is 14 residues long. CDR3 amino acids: CASSLGDSNQPQHF. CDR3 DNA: TGTGCCAGCAGTTTAGGAGACTCCAATCAGCCCCAGCATTTT.

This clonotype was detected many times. The chain's CDR3 is CASSGTGVSGANVLTF. The CDR3 nucleotides are TGTGCCAGCTCCGGGACAGGGGTCTCTGGGGCCAACGTCCTGACTTTC. The V and J genes are TRBV25-1 and TRBJ2-6; 10 nucleotides align to TRBD1. V lost 8 bases, J lost 0 bases, and 4 bases stayed unmatched. CDR1 is MGHDK, CDR2 SYGVNS, per germline. CDR3 length equals 16 residues.

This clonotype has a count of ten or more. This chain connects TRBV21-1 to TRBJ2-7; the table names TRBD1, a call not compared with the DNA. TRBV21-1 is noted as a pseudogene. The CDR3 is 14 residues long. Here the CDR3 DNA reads TGTGCCAGCAGCAAAGATCGCAGGGCCTACGAGCAGTACTTC. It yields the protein CASSKDRRAYEQYF.

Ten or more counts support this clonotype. The CDR3 loop reads CASSVETRDWPYTDTQYF. CDR3 coding DNA: TGTGCCAGCAGCGTAGAGACTAGGGACTGGCCTTACACAGATACGCAGTATTTT. This chain links TRBV9 with TRBJ2-3; TRBD2 might be the D (6 bases). Germline CDR1 reads SGDLS; CDR2 reads YYNGEE. This CDR3 region has 18 residues. Trimming stripped 0 bases from V and 2 bases from J, with 19 bases between.

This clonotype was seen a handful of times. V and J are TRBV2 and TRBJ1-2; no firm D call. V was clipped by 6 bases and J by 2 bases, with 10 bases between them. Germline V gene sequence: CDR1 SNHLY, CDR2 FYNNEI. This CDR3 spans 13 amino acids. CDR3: CASSATLNYGYTF. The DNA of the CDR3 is TGTGCCAGCAGCGCGACCCTCAACTATGGCTACACCTTC.

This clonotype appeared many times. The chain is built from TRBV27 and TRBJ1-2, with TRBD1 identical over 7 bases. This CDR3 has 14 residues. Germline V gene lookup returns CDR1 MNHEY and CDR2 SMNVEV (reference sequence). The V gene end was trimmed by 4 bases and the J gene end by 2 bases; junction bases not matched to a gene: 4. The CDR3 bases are TGTGCCAGCAGTTCCCTACAGGGGAACTATGGCTACACCTTC. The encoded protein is CASSSLQGNYGYTF.

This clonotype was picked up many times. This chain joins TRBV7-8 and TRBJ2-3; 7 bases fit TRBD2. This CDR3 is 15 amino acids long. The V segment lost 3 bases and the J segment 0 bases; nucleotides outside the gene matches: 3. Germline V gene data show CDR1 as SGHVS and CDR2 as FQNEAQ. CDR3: CASSFSGSSTDTQYF. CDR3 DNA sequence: TGTGCCAGCAGCTTTAGCGGGTCGAGCACAGATACGCAGTATTTT. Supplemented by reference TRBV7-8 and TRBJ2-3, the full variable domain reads GAGVSQSPRYKVAKRGQDVALRCDPISGHVSLFWYQQALGQGPEFLTYFQNEAQLDKSGLPSDRFFAERPEGSVSTLKIQRTQQEDSAVYLCASSFSGSSTDTQYFGPGTRLTVL.

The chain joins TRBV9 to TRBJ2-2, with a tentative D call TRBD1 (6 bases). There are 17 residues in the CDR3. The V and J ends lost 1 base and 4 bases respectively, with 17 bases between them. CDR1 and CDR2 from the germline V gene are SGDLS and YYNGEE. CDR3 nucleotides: TGTGCCAGCAGCGTAAGGACAGTGATTATTACCACCGGGGAGCTGTTTTTT. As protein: CASSVRTVIITTGELFF.

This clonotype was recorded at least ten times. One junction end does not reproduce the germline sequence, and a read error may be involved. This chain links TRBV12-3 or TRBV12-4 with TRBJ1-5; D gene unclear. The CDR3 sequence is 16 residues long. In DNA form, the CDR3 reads TGTGCCAGCAGTTTTTTCACCCGAGGTAGCAACCAGCCCCAGCATTTT. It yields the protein CASSFFTRGSNQPQHF.

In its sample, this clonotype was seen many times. This chain's CDR3 is CASSEYGTNQPQHF. CDR3 DNA sequence: TGTGCCAGCAGTGAATATGGAACCAATCAGCCCCAGCATTTT. This sequence joins TRBV25-1 and TRBJ1-5; D is ambiguous. CDR1 MGHDK and CDR2 SYGVNS come from the germline V gene. Trimming took 0 bases from V and 3 from J, leaving 6 bases between them. The CDR3 runs 14 residues.

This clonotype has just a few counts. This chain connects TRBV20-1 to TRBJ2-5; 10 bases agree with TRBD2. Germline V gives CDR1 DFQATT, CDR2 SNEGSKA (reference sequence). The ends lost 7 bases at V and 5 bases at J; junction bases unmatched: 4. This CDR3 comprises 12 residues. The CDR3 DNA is TGCAGTGGGTCTAGCGGGAGTGAGACCCAGTACTTC. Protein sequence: CSGSSGSETQYF.

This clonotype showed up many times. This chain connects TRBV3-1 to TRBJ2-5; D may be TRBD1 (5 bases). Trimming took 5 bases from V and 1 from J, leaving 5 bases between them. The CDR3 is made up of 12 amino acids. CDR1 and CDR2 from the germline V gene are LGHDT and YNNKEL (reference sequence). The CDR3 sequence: CASSGAQETQYF. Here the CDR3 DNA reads TGTGCCAGCAGCGGGGCCCAAGAGACCCAGTACTTC.

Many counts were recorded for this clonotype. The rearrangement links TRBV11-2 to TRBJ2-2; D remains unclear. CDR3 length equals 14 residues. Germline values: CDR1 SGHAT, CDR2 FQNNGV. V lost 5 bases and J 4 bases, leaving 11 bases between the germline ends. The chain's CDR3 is CASSRTTSTGELFF. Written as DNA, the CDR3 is TGTGCCAGCAGCCGAACGACGAGCACCGGGGAGCTGTTTTTT.

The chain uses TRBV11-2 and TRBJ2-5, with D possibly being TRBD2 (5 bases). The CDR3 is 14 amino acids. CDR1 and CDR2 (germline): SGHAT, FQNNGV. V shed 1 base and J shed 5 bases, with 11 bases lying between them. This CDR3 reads CASSLGSGWETQYF. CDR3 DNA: TGTGCCAGCAGCTTAGGGTCGGGATGGGAGACCCAGTACTTC.

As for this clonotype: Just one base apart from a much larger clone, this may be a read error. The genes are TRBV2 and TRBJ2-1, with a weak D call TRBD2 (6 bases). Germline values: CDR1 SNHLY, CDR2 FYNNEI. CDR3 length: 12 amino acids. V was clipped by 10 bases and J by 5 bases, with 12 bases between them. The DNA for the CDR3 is TGTGCCAACAGCGGGCCAAACAATGAGCAGTTCTTC. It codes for CANSGPNNEQFF.

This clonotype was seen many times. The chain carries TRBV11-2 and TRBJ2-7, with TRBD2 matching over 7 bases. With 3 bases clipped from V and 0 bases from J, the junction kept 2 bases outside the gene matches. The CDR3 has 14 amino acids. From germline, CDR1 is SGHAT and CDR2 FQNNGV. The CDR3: CASSLGGSSYEQYF. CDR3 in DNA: TGTGCCAGCAGCTTGGGGGGGAGCTCCTACGAGCAGTACTTC.

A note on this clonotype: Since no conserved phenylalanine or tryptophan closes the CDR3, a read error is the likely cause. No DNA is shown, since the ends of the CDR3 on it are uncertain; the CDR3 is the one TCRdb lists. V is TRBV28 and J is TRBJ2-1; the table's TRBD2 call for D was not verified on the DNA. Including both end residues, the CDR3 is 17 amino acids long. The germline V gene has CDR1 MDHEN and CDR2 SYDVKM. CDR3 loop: CASSSTLGGGTYNEQFP.

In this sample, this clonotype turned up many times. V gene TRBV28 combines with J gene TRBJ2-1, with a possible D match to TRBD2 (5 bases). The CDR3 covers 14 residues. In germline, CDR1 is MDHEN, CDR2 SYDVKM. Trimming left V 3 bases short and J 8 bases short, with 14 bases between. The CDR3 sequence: CASSFVRLADEQFF. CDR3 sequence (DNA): TGTGCCAGCAGTTTCGTTCGGCTAGCTGATGAGCAGTTCTTC.

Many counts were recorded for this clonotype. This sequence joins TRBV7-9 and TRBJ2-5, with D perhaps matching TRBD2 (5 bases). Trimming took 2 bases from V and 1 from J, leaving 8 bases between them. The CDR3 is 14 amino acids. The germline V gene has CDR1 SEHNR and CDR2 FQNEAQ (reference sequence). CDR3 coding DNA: TGTGCCAGCAGCTTATTCCGGGGCCAAGAGACCCAGTACTTC. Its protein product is CASSLFRGQETQYF.

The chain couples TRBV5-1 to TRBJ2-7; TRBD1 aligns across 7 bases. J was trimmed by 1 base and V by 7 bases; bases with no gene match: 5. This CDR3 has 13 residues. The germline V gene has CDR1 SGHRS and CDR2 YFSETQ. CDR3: CASGMTGSYEQYF. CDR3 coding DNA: TGCGCCAGCGGAATGACAGGGTCCTACGAGCAGTACTTC.

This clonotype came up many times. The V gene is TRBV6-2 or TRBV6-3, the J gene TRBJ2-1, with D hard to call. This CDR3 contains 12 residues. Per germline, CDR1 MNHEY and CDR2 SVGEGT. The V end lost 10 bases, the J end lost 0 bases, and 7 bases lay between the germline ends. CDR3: CATESSYNEQFF. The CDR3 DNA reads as TGTGCCACGGAAAGCTCCTACAATGAGCAGTTCTTC.

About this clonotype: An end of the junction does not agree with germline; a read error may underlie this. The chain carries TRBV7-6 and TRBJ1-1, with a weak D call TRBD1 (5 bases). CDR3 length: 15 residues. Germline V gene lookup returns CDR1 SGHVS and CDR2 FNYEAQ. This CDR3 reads CASSLSPGGNIEAFF. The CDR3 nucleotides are TGTGCCAGCAGCTTAAGCCCTGGGGGAAACATTGAAGCTTTCTTT.

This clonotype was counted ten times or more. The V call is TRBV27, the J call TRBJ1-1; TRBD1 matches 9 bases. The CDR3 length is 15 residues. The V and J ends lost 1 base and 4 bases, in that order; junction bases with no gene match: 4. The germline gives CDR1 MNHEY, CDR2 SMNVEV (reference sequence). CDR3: CASSLLGDRATEAFF. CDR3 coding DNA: TGTGCCAGCAGTTTATTGGGGGACAGGGCCACTGAAGCTTTCTTT.